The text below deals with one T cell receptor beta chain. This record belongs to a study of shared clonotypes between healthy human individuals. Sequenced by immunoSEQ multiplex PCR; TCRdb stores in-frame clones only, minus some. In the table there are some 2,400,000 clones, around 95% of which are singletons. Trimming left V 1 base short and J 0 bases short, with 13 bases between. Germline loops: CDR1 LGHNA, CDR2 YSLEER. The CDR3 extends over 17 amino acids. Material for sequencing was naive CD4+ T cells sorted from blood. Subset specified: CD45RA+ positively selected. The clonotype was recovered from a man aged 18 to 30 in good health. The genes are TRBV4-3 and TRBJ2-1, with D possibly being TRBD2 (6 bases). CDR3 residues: CASSQVLARDSYNEQFF. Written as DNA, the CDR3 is TGCGCCAGCAGCCAAGTCCTAGCGCGCGACTCCTACAATGAGCAGTTCTTC.